The 13 T cell receptor beta chains below come from one sample, sequenced in a study of blood T cell repertoires in COVID-19. TCRdb keeps only in-frame clones here, not all; method: immunoSEQ multiplex PCR. Of under 95,000 clones listed, approximately 79% were seen once; the top ten hold around 11%. The sequencing input was peripheral blood. The receptors originated from a man between 65 and 80 years old with acute or convalescent COVID-19.

The chain couples TRBV25-1 to TRBJ2-7; 9 nucleotides agree with TRBD1. Germline V gene data show CDR1 as MGHDK and CDR2 as SYGVNS. The J segment lost 4 bases and the V segment lost 3 bases, leaving 7 bases of the junction unmatched. CDR3 length: 15 amino acids. CDR3 protein: CASSDPRTGDYEQYF. The CDR3, as DNA: TGTGCCAGCAGTGATCCCCGGACAGGGGATTACGAGCAGTACTTC.

V gene TRBV4-1 combines with J gene TRBJ2-3; 12 bases are a match to TRBD2. The CDR3 extends over 19 amino acids. Per germline, CDR1 MGHRA and CDR2 YSYEKL. Unmatched junction bases numbered 12, after V lost 4 bases and J lost 1 base. The CDR3 here is CASSPSGTSGSSRTDTQYF. The CDR3, as DNA: TGCGCCAGCAGCCCCTCCGGGACTAGCGGGTCGTCTCGCACAGATACGCAGTATTTT.

This clone was counted a single time. V and J are TRBV7-9 and TRBJ2-7, with 12 positions matching TRBD1. The length of the CDR3 is 16 residues. Germline V gene data show CDR1 as SEHNR and CDR2 as FQNEAQ (reference sequence). V lost 4 bases to trimming and J lost 7 bases; unmatched junction nucleotides: 11. The CDR3 sequence: CASSSDLGQGAREQYF. The CDR3 DNA sequence: TGTGCCAGCAGCTCGGACCTGGGACAGGGGGCGCGTGAGCAGTACTTC.

V usage is TRBV28 and J usage is TRBJ2-7; no clear D gene. The V end was cut by 3 bases, the J end by 4 bases, with 10 bases between. Looked up from germline, CDR1 is MDHEN and CDR2 is SYDVKM. The CDR3 consists of 13 residues. The CDR3 sequence is CASSLNTAYEQYF. The CDR3 nucleotides are TGTGCCAGCAGTTTGAACACAGCATACGAGCAGTACTTC.

The V call is TRBV9, the J call TRBJ1-3; tentative D call: TRBD1 (6 bases). This CDR3 has 14 amino acids. V lost 0 bases and J lost 5, with 9 bases in between. Germline lookup yields CDR1 SGDLS and CDR2 YYNGEE. The DNA of the CDR3 is TGTGCCAGCAGCGTAGAAGGGGGAAGAAACACCATATATTTT. Translation: CASSVEGGRNTIYF.

V gene TRBV19 combines with J gene TRBJ2-5; D is perhaps TRBD2 (6 bases). The CDR3 loop spans 13 amino acids. V lost 4 bases, J lost 5 bases, and 11 bases lay in between. CDR1 and CDR2 from the germline V gene are LNHDA and SQIVND (reference sequence). The CDR3 reads CASSTGVRETQYF. CDR3 sequence (DNA): TGTGCCAGTAGTACGGGGGTGAGGGAGACCCAGTACTTC.

The chain employs TRBV28 and TRBJ1-1; D is perhaps TRBD1 (6 bases). The V and J ends lost 9 bases and 4 bases respectively, with 18 bases between them. The CDR3 is 14 residues long. Germline V gene sequence: CDR1 MDHEN, CDR2 SYDVKM. CDR3 DNA: TGTGCCAGTTTGCTCGGGGGGGGCCCCACTGAAGCTTTCTTT. Protein: CASLLGGGPTEAFF.

This chain connects TRBV3-1 (or the pseudogene TRBV3-2) to TRBJ1-1; no firm D call. There are 13 residues in the CDR3. Germline V CDR1 and CDR2: LGHDT, YNNKEL (reference sequence). Trimming stripped 1 base from V and 8 bases from J, with 11 bases between. The DNA of the CDR3 is TGTGCCAGCAGCCAAGTGTTGAGCGGAGAAGCTTTCTTT. Amino acids: CASSQVLSGEAFF.

The chain combines TRBV5-5 with TRBJ1-5; D gene uncertain. The CDR3 extends over 13 amino acids. V was pared by 0 bases and J by 3 bases, with 4 bases between. Germline CDR1 reads SGHKS; CDR2 reads YYEKEE (reference sequence). CDR3 bases: TGTGCCAGCAGCTTGGCAAACAATCAGCCCCAGCATTTT. This sequence encodes CASSLANNQPQHF.

The chain couples TRBV6-5 to TRBJ2-1, with 9 bases fitting TRBD2. The CDR3 loop spans 16 amino acids. The germline V gene encodes CDR1 MNHEY and CDR2 SVGAGI. Trimming took 2 bases from V and 3 from J; bases not matched to a gene: 5. Written as DNA, the CDR3 is TGTGCCAGCAGTTACGGGACTAGCTCTGGCTACAATGAGCAGTTCTTC. Translation: CASSYGTSSGYNEQFF.

The chain recombines TRBV19 with TRBJ1-2; D is possibly TRBD1 (6 bases). CDR3 length equals 15 residues. Germline V gives CDR1 LNHDA, CDR2 SQIVND (reference sequence). V was clipped by 1 base and J by 6 bases, with 15 bases between them. This chain's CDR3 is CASSIVSGARNGYTF. CDR3 DNA: TGTGCCAGTAGTATAGTTTCAGGGGCGCGGAATGGCTACACCTTC.

The table lists this clone with a count of one. Germline is not matched at one junction end, which may reflect a read error. The chain links TRBV20-1 to TRBJ1-1; TRBD1 matches 7 bases. The CDR3 totals 11 residues. Germline V lookup: CDR1 DFQATT, CDR2 SNEGSKA (reference sequence). The CDR3 DNA reads as TGCAGTGCCGCGACCCTCGGACAGGAAGTTTTT. It specifies CSAATLGQEVF.

J is TRBJ1-1 and V is TRBV6-5; D perhaps matches TRBD1 (5 bases). Germline CDR1 MNHEY, CDR2 SVGAGI. Deletions cut 7 bases from V and 5 bases from J, with 20 bases between. CDR3 length: 15 amino acids. The CDR3 is CASTKSAETATEAFF. The CDR3, as DNA: TGTGCCAGCACCAAGTCCGCCGAGACAGCTACTGAAGCTTTCTTT.